This T cell receptor beta chain was sequenced for a study of control samples from healthy donors and cancer patients. Repertoires were generated with immunoSEQ multiplex PCR, while TCRdb's copy carries only in-frame clones and drops some. The profile shows approximately 89,000 clones, approximately 87% of them singletons. This TCR came from a woman between 35 and 50 years old in good health. Sequenced sample: blood.

CDR3 DNA sequence: TGTGCCAGCAGCCAAGTTGCAGGGGACCCACACTATGGCTACACCTTC. Amino acids: CASSQVAGDPHYGYTF. The rearrangement uses TRBV3-1 (or the pseudogene TRBV3-2) and TRBJ1-2, with D perhaps matching TRBD1 (6 bases). Trimming left V 1 base short and J 3 bases short, with 15 bases between. This CDR3 is built from 16 residues. Germline V CDR1 and CDR2: LGHDT, YNNKEL (reference sequence).